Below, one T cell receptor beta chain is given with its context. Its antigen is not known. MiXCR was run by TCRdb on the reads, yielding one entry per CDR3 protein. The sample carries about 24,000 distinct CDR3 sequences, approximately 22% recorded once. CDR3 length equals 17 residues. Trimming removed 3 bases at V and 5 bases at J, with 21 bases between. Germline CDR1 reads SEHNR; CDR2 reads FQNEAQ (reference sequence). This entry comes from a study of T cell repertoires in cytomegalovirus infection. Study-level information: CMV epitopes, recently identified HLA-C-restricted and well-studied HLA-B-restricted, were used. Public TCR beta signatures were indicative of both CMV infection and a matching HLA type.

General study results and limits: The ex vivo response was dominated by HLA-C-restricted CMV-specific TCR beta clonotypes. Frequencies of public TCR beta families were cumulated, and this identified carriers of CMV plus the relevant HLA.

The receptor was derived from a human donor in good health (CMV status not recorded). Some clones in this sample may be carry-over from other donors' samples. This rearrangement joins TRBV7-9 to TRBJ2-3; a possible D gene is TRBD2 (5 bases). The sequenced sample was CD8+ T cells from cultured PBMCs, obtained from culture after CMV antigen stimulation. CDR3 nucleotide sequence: TGTGCCAGCAGCTTTGCCCGTGTCGGGCCGGGGAGAGATACGCAGTATTTT. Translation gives CASSFARVGPGRDTQYF.